This is a list of T cell receptor beta chains from one sample in a study of T cells after yellow fever vaccination. TCRdb fed the 5' RACE reads into MiXCR, producing one record per CDR3 protein. The sample carries just under 600,000 distinct CDR3 sequences, roughly 12% recorded once. The source was PBMCs, collected on the day of the yellow fever booster vaccination. The receptors stem from a man aged 25-45 years who received the YFV17D yellow fever vaccine. The CDR3 runs from the conserved cysteine through the conserved F or W. D genes are given only for firm matches. Not every row has a clone size; where given, it reads once, few, many or a size class.

TRBJ2-7	TRBD2	TRBV20-1	-	CSARDGKGLSGEQYF	TGCAGTGCTAGAGATGGGAAGGGACTATCCGGCGAGCAGTACTTC
TRBJ1-3	-	TRBV20-1	-	CSASTGGRNTIYF	TGCAGTGCTAGCACAGGTGGTAGAAACACCATATATTTT
TRBJ1-1	-	TRBV6-5	-	CASSYSVGNTEAFF	TGTGCCAGCAGTTACTCTGTGGGGAACACTGAAGCTTTCTTT
TRBJ2-7	TRBD1	TRBV5-1	few	CASSEGQEFYEQYF	TGCGCCAGCAGCGAGGGACAGGAGTTCTACGAGCAGTACTTC
TRBJ2-3	-	TRBV4-3	few	CASSQDPTSSTDTQYF	TGCGCCAGCAGCCAAGATCCGACAAGCAGCACAGATACGCAGTATTTT
TRBJ2-1	-	TRBV7-9	few	CASSFLGLGSYNEQFF	TGTGCCAGCAGCTTTTTGGGCCTGGGGTCCTACAATGAGCAGTTCTTC
TRBJ2-1	-	TRBV21-1	-	CASSYGTPGNEQFF	TGTGCCAGCAGCTACGGGACCCCTGGCAATGAGCAGTTCTTC
TRBJ1-1	TRBD1	TRBV5-1	-	CASSYTGAGSFF	TGCGCCAGCAGTTACACAGGGGCAGGGTCTTTCTTT
TRBJ2-1	-	TRBV4-3	-	CASSQDGGMSSYNEQFF	TGCGCCAGCAGCCAAGATGGGGGGATGAGCTCCTACAATGAGCAGTTCTTC
TRBJ2-5	-	TRBV7-2	-	CASSLAGDQYF	TGTGCCAGCAGCTTAGCGGGGGACCAGTACTTC
TRBJ2-1	TRBD2	TRBV6-2/TRBV6-3	few	CASASGRAYNEQFF	TGTGCCAGCGCTAGCGGGAGGGCCTACAATGAGCAGTTCTTC
TRBJ1-1	-	TRBV11-2	few	CASSLLPNTEAFF	TGTGCCAGCAGCTTATTGCCGAACACTGAAGCTTTCTTT
TRBJ1-1	-	TRBV7-9	many	CASSLGQGGNTEAFF	TGTGCCAGCAGCTTAGGTCAGGGCGGAAACACTGAAGCTTTCTTT
TRBJ1-5	-	TRBV5-6	few	CASSLGSRANQPQHF	TGTGCCAGCAGCTTGGGAAGCAGGGCCAATCAGCCCCAGCATTTT
TRBJ1-4	TRBD1	TRBV12-3/TRBV12-4	-	CASSSGTGAEKLFF	TGTGCCAGCAGCTCTGGGACAGGGGCTGAAAAACTGTTTTTT
TRBJ2-3	-	TRBV12-5	-	CASAEAEVSTDTQYF	TGTGCTAGTGCCGAAGCGGAGGTCAGCACAGATACGCAGTATTTT
TRBJ2-1	-	TRBV10-3	-	CAIRDFSGRGQFF	TGTGCCATCCGGGACTTTTCTGGACGAGGGCAGTTCTTC
TRBJ2-3	TRBD2	TRBV7-2	-	CASRGGASNTQYF	TGTGCCAGCCGGGGGGGAGCGTCGAATACGCAGTATTTT
TRBJ1-3	TRBD1	TRBV2	few	CATSTGQSSGNTIYF	TGTGCCACTTCGACAGGGCAATCCTCTGGAAACACCATATATTTT
TRBJ2-1	TRBD2	TRBV6-2/TRBV6-3	-	CASKSGNSYNEQFF	TGTGCCAGCAAGAGCGGGAACTCCTACAATGAGCAGTTCTTC
TRBJ1-1	-	TRBV12-3/TRBV12-4	-	CASSLAYVNEAFF	TGTGCCAGCAGTTTAGCGTATGTCAATGAAGCTTTCTTT
TRBJ2-3	-	TRBV29-1	-	CSVLDGTDTQYF	TGCAGCGTGTTGGACGGCACAGATACGCAGTATTTT
TRBJ1-4	-	TRBV20-1	few	CSASSGRSNEKLFF	TGCAGTGCTAGCTCAGGAAGGTCGAATGAAAAACTGTTTTTT
TRBJ2-1	-	TRBV5-1	-	CASRYHPATEYNEQFF	TGCGCCAGCAGGTATCATCCCGCGACAGAGTACAATGAGCAGTTCTTC
TRBJ1-5	-	TRBV5-1	many	CASSQDSYQPQHF	TGCGCCAGCAGCCAGGACAGTTATCAGCCCCAGCATTTT
TRBJ2-5	TRBD2	TRBV5-1	-	CASSLGGSGRTETQYF	TGCGCCAGCAGCCTCGGTGGTAGCGGGAGGACTGAGACCCAGTACTTC
TRBJ2-5	TRBD1	TRBV29-1	many	CSVQEDREQETQYF	TGCAGCGTCCAGGAGGACAGGGAGCAAGAGACCCAGTACTTC
TRBJ2-2	-	TRBV1	-	CTSSQGPGYTGELFF	TGCACCAGCAGCCAAGGCCCCGGCTACACCGGGGAGCTGTTTTTT
TRBJ1-4	TRBD1	TRBV12-3/TRBV12-4	-	CASSLGGGGEKLFF	TGTGCCAGCAGTTTAGGAGGGGGCGGTGAAAAACTGTTTTTT
TRBJ2-7	-	TRBV5-1	few	CASSLVDWTEEQYF	TGCGCCAGCAGCTTGGTCGATTGGACTGAGGAGCAGTACTTC
TRBJ1-2	-	TRBV6-2/TRBV6-3	few	CASRDTGYYGYTF	TGTGCCAGCAGAGATACAGGGTACTATGGCTACACCTTC
TRBJ2-5	-	TRBV7-9	-	CASSLDGLLRGTQYF	TGTGCCAGCAGCTTAGATGGTTTGCTCCGGGGGACCCAGTACTTC
TRBJ2-1	-	TRBV5-4	-	CASSLSIAAGNEQFF	TGTGCCAGCAGCTTATCCATCGCCGCAGGCAATGAGCAGTTCTTC
TRBJ2-7	-	TRBV5-6	few	CASNKRLPSSYEQYF	TGTGCCAGCAATAAGAGGCTCCCCAGCTCCTACGAGCAGTACTTC
TRBJ2-2	TRBD1	TRBV19	once	CASSVTGGSGELFF	TGTGCCAGTTCTGTGACAGGGGGTTCCGGGGAGCTGTTTTTT
TRBJ2-1	TRBD2	TRBV20-1	many	CSASGLAGFYNEQFF	TGCAGTGCTAGTGGCCTAGCGGGATTTTACAATGAGCAGTTCTTC
TRBJ2-1	TRBD2	TRBV5-5	few	CASSFGPSGLNEQFF	TGTGCCAGCAGCTTCGGACCTAGCGGGTTGAATGAGCAGTTCTTC
TRBJ2-1	-	TRBV7-2	few	CASTPSGHPEQFF	TGTGCCAGCACCCCGAGTGGCCATCCTGAGCAGTTCTTC
TRBJ2-7	TRBD2	TRBV20-1	-	CSARDERETYEQYF	TGCAGTGCTAGAGATGAGCGGGAAACTTACGAGCAGTACTTC
TRBJ2-1	TRBD2	TRBV28	-	CASRLSGSNEQFF	TGTGCCAGCAGGCTTAGCGGGAGCAATGAGCAGTTCTTC
TRBJ2-1	-	TRBV20-1	-	CSARVLAAYNEQFF	TGCAGTGCTAGGGTTCTAGCCGCCTACAATGAGCAGTTCTTC
TRBJ2-7	-	TRBV20-1	few	CSARSDKSSYEQYF	TGCAGTGCTAGAAGTGACAAGAGCTCCTACGAGCAGTACTTC
TRBJ2-5	-	TRBV5-6	-	CASTSWVIQTQYF	TGTGCCAGCACCTCATGGGTGATCCAGACCCAGTACTTC